A selection of T cell receptor beta chains follows, all from one sample in a study of T cell responses to AZD1222 COVID-19 vaccine. The method was immunoSEQ multiplex PCR; TCRdb's version includes in-frame clones alone and lacks a portion of them. The profile covers 100,000 to 150,000 clones, with less than 95% appearing a single time and about 4.2% taken by the ten largest. This specimen consisted of peripheral blood, obtained on day 0 of MenACWY control vaccination. The receptors stem from an adult in good health. The CDR3 runs from the conserved cysteine through the conserved F or W. The order of the fields is D gene, V gene, clone size, J gene, CDR3 DNA, CDR3 protein. The D gene is left open where the match is weak. Clone size is given for some rows only: seen once, a few or many times, or a class if the clone is expanded.

D: TRBD2
V: TRBV30
size: -
J: TRBJ2-1
DNA: TGTGCCTGGAGCAAACGGGCCCCGGGACTAGCGAACAATGAGCAGTTCTTC
CDR3: CAWSKRAPGLANNEQFF

D: -
V: TRBV27
size: once
J: TRBJ1-6
DNA: TGTGCCAGCAGTATGCGGAGAGTTAATTCACCCCTCCACTTT
CDR3: CASSMRRVNSPLHF

D: -
V: TRBV4-1
size: -
J: TRBJ1-5
DNA: TGCGCCAGCAGCCAAGCTCAGGGCAATCAGCCCCAGCATTTT
CDR3: CASSQAQGNQPQHF

D: TRBD2
V: TRBV3-1/TRBV3-2
size: -
J: TRBJ2-3
DNA: TGTGCCAGCAGCCAACCGATAGCGGGGGGCACAGATACGCAGTATTTT
CDR3: CASSQPIAGGTDTQYF

D: -
V: TRBV29-1
size: -
J: TRBJ2-1
DNA: TGCAGCGTCGGGGGAAATGAGCAGTTCTTC
CDR3: CSVGGNEQFF

D: TRBD1
V: TRBV18
size: few
J: TRBJ1-6
DNA: TGTGCCAGCTCACCGGGGGACAGCTCATCGAATTCACCCCTCCACTTT
CDR3: CASSPGDSSSNSPLHF

D: -
V: TRBV4-2
size: -
J: TRBJ2-7
DNA: TGTGCCAGCAGCCAAGGGCTGAACGAGCAGTACTTC
CDR3: CASSQGLNEQYF

D: -
V: TRBV6-6
size: -
J: TRBJ1-4
DNA: TGTGCCAGCAGTTACTCGCGTGAAAAACTGTTTTTT
CDR3: CASSYSREKLFF

D: -
V: TRBV11-2
size: -
J: TRBJ2-1
DNA: TGTGCCAGCAGCATCGGACAGATGGACAATGAGCAGTTCTTC
CDR3: CASSIGQMDNEQFF

D: -
V: TRBV5-4
size: -
J: TRBJ2-2
DNA: TGTGCCAGCAGCTTGTCGCTGCACACCGGGGAGCTGTTTTTT
CDR3: CASSLSLHTGELFF

D: -
V: TRBV14
size: -
J: TRBJ2-1
DNA: TGTGCCAGCAGCCAACGCAGGGGGGCGTTGTACAATGAGCAGTTCTTC
CDR3: CASSQRRGALYNEQFF

D: -
V: TRBV7-2
size: -
J: TRBJ2-1
DNA: TGTGCCAGCAGCTTAGCGGGGGGGCGAGCTTACAATGAGCAGTTCTTC
CDR3: CASSLAGGRAYNEQFF

D: TRBD1
V: TRBV4-2
size: -
J: TRBJ1-1
DNA: TGTGCCAGCAGCCAAGCGACAGGGACTGAAGCTTTCTTT
CDR3: CASSQATGTEAFF

D: -
V: TRBV2
size: -
J: TRBJ1-2
DNA: TGTGCCAGCAGTGGAACGACAGGCAACTATGGCTACACCTTC
CDR3: CASSGTTGNYGYTF

D: TRBD2
V: TRBV10-2
size: -
J: TRBJ2-1
DNA: TGCGCCAGCAGTGGTAGCGGGGCCTACAATGAGCAGTTCTTC
CDR3: CASSGSGAYNEQFF

D: TRBD1
V: TRBV3-1/TRBV3-2
size: -
J: TRBJ2-3
DNA: TGTGCCAGCAGCCATGCAAGGACAGGGGGCGGCACAGATACGCAGTATTTT
CDR3: CASSHARTGGGTDTQYF

D: -
V: TRBV29-1
size: -
J: TRBJ2-1
DNA: TGCAGCGTTGTAGGGGTCAATGAGCAGTTCTTC
CDR3: CSVVGVNEQFF

D: -
V: TRBV30
size: few
J: TRBJ1-5
DNA: TGTGCCTGGAGCGGGGCAGGGAATCAGCCCCAGCATTTT
CDR3: CAWSGAGNQPQHF

D: -
V: TRBV19
size: few
J: TRBJ1-2
DNA: TGTGCCAGTAGTACGGGCAGTAGGTATTATGGCTACACCTTC
CDR3: CASSTGSRYYGYTF

D: TRBD2
V: TRBV9
size: -
J: TRBJ2-1
DNA: TGTGCCAGCAGCGTGACTAGCGGCAATGAGCAGTTCTTC
CDR3: CASSVTSGNEQFF

D: TRBD2
V: TRBV5-6
size: -
J: TRBJ2-1
DNA: TGTGCCAGCAGCCCCGGACTAGCGGGCTTTCAAGGGGATGAGCAGTTCTTC
CDR3: CASSPGLAGFQGDEQFF

D: TRBD2
V: TRBV25-1
size: -
J: TRBJ2-3
DNA: TGTGCCAGCAGTACACCGGGACTAGCGGGAGGGCCGCCAGATACGCAGTATTTT
CDR3: CASSTPGLAGGPPDTQYF

D: -
V: TRBV4-2
size: -
J: TRBJ2-1
DNA: TGTGCCAGCAGCCAAGATGGTAGCGGTTCCTACAATGAGCAGTTCTTC
CDR3: CASSQDGSGSYNEQFF

D: TRBD1
V: TRBV2
size: -
J: TRBJ2-5
DNA: TGTGCCAGCAGTGAAACCGGGACAGGGGGCGAGGAGACCCAGTACTTC
CDR3: CASSETGTGGEETQYF

D: -
V: TRBV5-1
size: -
J: TRBJ1-1
DNA: TGCGCCAGCAGCTTGGGGAACAGGTTGAACACTGAAGCTTTCTTT
CDR3: CASSLGNRLNTEAFF

D: -
V: TRBV28
size: -
J: TRBJ1-1
DNA: TGTGCCAGCAGTCCCCCAGGCAGGGTGTCGACTGAAGCTTTCTTT
CDR3: CASSPPGRVSTEAFF

D: TRBD2
V: TRBV5-4
size: -
J: TRBJ2-3
DNA: TGTGCCAGCAGCTTCGCGGGCGGGGGGCCCTCTAGCACAGATACGCAGTATTTT
CDR3: CASSFAGGGPSSTDTQYF

D: -
V: TRBV18
size: -
J: TRBJ2-7
DNA: TGTGCCAGCTCACCGGGAACATACGAGCAGTACTTC
CDR3: CASSPGTYEQYF

D: -
V: TRBV6-4
size: -
J: TRBJ2-2
DNA: TGTGCCAGCAGTGACCAGGGGATGGGGGAGCTGTTTTTT
CDR3: CASSDQGMGELFF

D: TRBD1
V: TRBV4-2
size: once
J: TRBJ1-2
DNA: TGTGCCAGCAGCCAAGACGGGACAGGAAACTATGGCTACACCTTC
CDR3: CASSQDGTGNYGYTF

D: -
V: TRBV29-1
size: few
J: TRBJ2-7
DNA: TGCAGCGTTGAAGATCTTTCGGGACGGAGGGAGCAGTACTTC
CDR3: CSVEDLSGRREQYF

D: TRBD1
V: TRBV6-5
size: -
J: TRBJ1-1
DNA: TGTGCCAGCAACCCGGACAGGGGAGTCACTGAAGCTTTCTTT
CDR3: CASNPDRGVTEAFF

D: -
V: TRBV6-1
size: -
J: TRBJ2-1
DNA: TGTGCCAGCAGTGAAAGGGCTAGGGGGAGCAATGAGCAGTTCTTC
CDR3: CASSERARGSNEQFF

D: TRBD1
V: TRBV28
size: -
J: TRBJ1-4
DNA: TGTGCCAGCCTTGGGCCTAGGACAGGGGCTAATGAAAAACTGTTTTTT
CDR3: CASLGPRTGANEKLFF

D: TRBD2
V: TRBV5-1
size: -
J: TRBJ2-1
DNA: TGCGCCAGCAGCTTTAGAGCGGGAGTCAATGATGAGCAGTTCTTC
CDR3: CASSFRAGVNDEQFF

D: TRBD1
V: TRBV25-1
size: -
J: TRBJ2-1
DNA: TGTGCCAGCAGCCCGACGGACAGGGCCTACAATGAGCAGTTCTTC
CDR3: CASSPTDRAYNEQFF

D: TRBD1
V: TRBV7-9
size: -
J: TRBJ2-5
DNA: TGTGCCAGCAGCCCTGGACAGGGTGGGGAGACCCAGTACTTC
CDR3: CASSPGQGGETQYF

D: TRBD2
V: TRBV3-1/TRBV3-2
size: -
J: TRBJ2-3
DNA: TGTGCCAGCAGCGACGGGAGGGTTTACACAGATACGCAGTATTTT
CDR3: CASSDGRVYTDTQYF

D: TRBD1
V: TRBV7-7
size: -
J: TRBJ1-1
DNA: TGTGCCAGCAGCTTACTTTTAAGGGGGCGAGTGGACACTGAAGCTTTCTTT
CDR3: CASSLLLRGRVDTEAFF

D: TRBD2
V: TRBV11-2
size: -
J: TRBJ2-7
DNA: TGTGCCACGATGGGACTAGCGGGAGGTTACGAGCAGTACTTC
CDR3: CATMGLAGGYEQYF

D: -
V: TRBV3-1/TRBV3-2
size: -
J: TRBJ2-5
DNA: TGTGCCAGCAGCCAAGATGCCCGTCAGGGAGAGACCCAGTACTTC
CDR3: CASSQDARQGETQYF

D: TRBD1
V: TRBV18
size: few
J: TRBJ2-2
DNA: TGTGCCAGCTCATCAGACAGGGGGCGAAACACCGGGGAGCTGTTTTTT
CDR3: CASSSDRGRNTGELFF

D: -
V: TRBV2
size: -
J: TRBJ1-4
DNA: TGTGCCAGCAGTGGGCGACCGCCCGAAAAACTGTTTTTT
CDR3: CASSGRPPEKLFF

D: -
V: TRBV6-4
size: -
J: TRBJ2-3
DNA: TGTGCCAGCAGTGACCGGGGGTCTAGCACAGATACGCAGTATTTT
CDR3: CASSDRGSSTDTQYF

D: TRBD1
V: TRBV2
size: -
J: TRBJ1-2
DNA: TGTGCCAGCAGTGAAGGGAGAGACAGGGCTTATGGCTACACCTTC
CDR3: CASSEGRDRAYGYTF

D: -
V: TRBV5-1
size: -
J: TRBJ2-3
DNA: TGCGCCAGCAGCCCACAGGGAGACACAGATACGCAGTATTTT
CDR3: CASSPQGDTDTQYF

D: -
V: TRBV28
size: -
J: TRBJ1-4
DNA: TGTGCCAGCAGTTTCAACGGGGAAAAACTGTTTTTT
CDR3: CASSFNGEKLFF

D: -
V: TRBV5-8
size: -
J: TRBJ1-5
DNA: TGTGCCAGCAGCTTGGGCACCACCTACTACAATCAGCCCCAGCATTTT
CDR3: CASSLGTTYYNQPQHF

D: TRBD1
V: TRBV3-1/TRBV3-2
size: -
J: TRBJ1-1
DNA: TGTGCCAGCAGCCAAGACGTACCGGGACAGGGACATTATGAAGCTTTCTTT
CDR3: CASSQDVPGQGHYEAFF

D: TRBD1
V: TRBV27
size: -
J: TRBJ2-1
DNA: TGTGCCAGCAGTCCCCGGGACAGATATTACAATGAGCAGTTCTTC
CDR3: CASSPRDRYYNEQFF